The 26 T cell receptor beta chains below were found in one sample sequenced in a study of blood T cell repertoires in COVID-19. TCRdb's copy holds only in-frame clones and misses some; the assay was immunoSEQ multiplex PCR. The table records 150,000 to 200,000 clones, approximately 91% of them present only once. Sequencing was carried out using peripheral blood. The receptor source for this set is a man between 65 and 85 years old with active or convalescent COVID-19.

This clone was seen a handful of times. J is TRBJ2-2 and V is TRBV14, with D possibly being TRBD1 (6 bases). The germline V gene has CDR1 SGHDN and CDR2 FVKESK. CDR3 size: 14 residues. V lost 10 bases and J lost 1, with 13 bases in between. Here the CDR3 DNA reads TGTGCCAACTCGGACAGAGGGAACACCGGGGAGCTGTTTTTT. This translates into CANSDRGNTGELFF.

The rearrangement links TRBV5-1 to TRBJ2-2, with D maybe TRBD1 (6 bases). The V and J ends lost 4 bases and 0 bases respectively, with 19 bases between them. Germline lookup yields CDR1 SGHRS and CDR2 YFSETQ. The CDR3 covers 18 residues. The CDR3 spells CASSDRPQGGANTGELFF. CDR3 sequence (DNA): TGCGCCAGCAGCGACCGACCACAGGGTGGGGCGAACACCGGGGAGCTGTTTTTT.

V is TRBV2 and J is TRBJ1-6, with D perhaps matching TRBD1 (5 bases). From germline, CDR1 is SNHLY and CDR2 FYNNEI. The CDR3 has 13 amino acids. Trimming stripped 5 bases from V and 10 bases from J, with 12 bases between. As DNA, the CDR3 is TGTGCCAGCAGTCCGGGACTGGGCTCACCCCTCCACTTT. Residues: CASSPGLGSPLHF. Together with reference TRBV2 and TRBJ1-6, the CDR3 gives the full variable domain: EPEVTQTPSHQVTQMGQEVILRCVPISNHLYFYWYRQILGQKVEFLVSFYNNEISEKSEIFDDQFSVERPDGSNFTLKIRSTKLEDSAMYFCASSPGLGSPLHFGNGTRLTVT.

This clone was counted at least ten times. The CDR3 nucleotides read TGTGCCAGCAGCTTAGGGGCGGGGTTCGATACGCAGTATTTT. Protein sequence: CASSLGAGFDTQYF. The chain couples TRBV7-2 to TRBJ2-3, with a weak D call TRBD2 (6 bases). The ends were cut back, 1 base at V and 6 bases at J, with 11 bases in the middle. The CDR3 contains 14 residues. CDR1 and CDR2 (germline): SGHTA, FQGNSA.

V gene TRBV11-2 combines with J gene TRBJ2-2; D is unclear. Germline values: CDR1 SGHAT, CDR2 FQNNGV. V gave up 1 base and J gave up 4 bases, with 4 bases separating them. The CDR3 has 13 amino acids. The CDR3 nucleotides are TGTGCCAGCAGCTTAGCTCTCACCGGGGAGCTGTTTTTT. Residues: CASSLALTGELFF.

Only one count was recorded for this clone. V and J are TRBV28 and TRBJ2-5, with no clear D. V dropped 5 bases and J dropped 5 bases, with 9 bases sitting between them. CDR1 is MDHEN and CDR2 is SYDVKM in the germline V gene. The CDR3 length is 12 residues. The CDR3 bases are TGTGCCAGCAGTCTACCGATCGAGACCCAGTACTTC. Amino acids: CASSLPIETQYF.

This chain uses TRBV29-1 with TRBJ1-2; 8 bases align to TRBD1. Trimming cost V 7 bases and J 4 bases; bases outside gene matches: 8. CDR3 length: 13 residues. Germline CDR1 is SQVTM and CDR2 is ANQGSEA. This chain's CDR3 is CSAGQGGGYGYTF. DNA of the CDR3: TGCAGCGCCGGACAGGGAGGAGGCTATGGCTACACCTTC.

The rearrangement uses TRBV10-1 and TRBJ2-7; the D gene is possibly TRBD2 (6 bases). The CDR3 loop spans 16 amino acids. Germline lookup yields CDR1 WNHNN and CDR2 SYGVQD (reference sequence). V gave up 5 bases and J gave up 6 bases, with 23 bases separating them. This chain's CDR3 is CASSLRPGGSGAEQYF. CDR3 nucleotide sequence: TGCGCCAGCAGTCTACGACCTGGAGGGAGCGGCGCCGAGCAGTACTTC.

This sequence joins TRBV4-3 and TRBJ1-2; D gene unclear. The germline gives CDR1 LGHNA, CDR2 YSLEER. This CDR3 has 17 amino acids. V gave up 0 bases and J gave up 0 bases, with 14 bases separating them. CDR3 protein: CASSQDSNPRTNYGYTF. The DNA of the CDR3 is TGCGCCAGCAGCCAAGATAGTAACCCCAGGACTAACTATGGCTACACCTTC.

This chain links TRBV7-2 with TRBJ2-2; D is unclear. Germline V gene lookup returns CDR1 SGHTA and CDR2 FQGNSA. The CDR3 extends over 13 amino acids. V was pared by 0 bases and J by 3 bases, with 2 bases between. CDR3 coding DNA: TGTGCCAGCAGCTTAGCCTACACCGGGGAGCTGTTTTTT. Translated: CASSLAYTGELFF. The full variable domain, in which reference TRBV7-2 and TRBJ2-2 provide the parts outside the CDR3, is GAGVSQSPSNKVTEKGKDVELRCDPISGHTALYWYRQSLGQGLEFLIYFQGNSAPDKSGLPSDRFSAERTGGSVSTLTIQRTQQEDSAVYLCASSLAYTGELFFGEGSRLTVL.

The chain employs TRBV2 and TRBJ2-2; tentatively, D is TRBD2 (6 bases). V was shortened by 8 bases and J by 2 bases, with 9 bases between the two germline ends. CDR1 is SNHLY, CDR2 FYNNEI, per germline. This CDR3 contains 13 residues. For the CDR3, the DNA is TGTGCCAGCCGGGGGATAAACACCGGGGAGCTGTTTTTT. It yields the protein CASRGINTGELFF.

This clone was counted once. The chain is built from TRBV9 and TRBJ2-1; the D gene is possibly TRBD1 (5 bases). The V end lost 2 bases, the J end lost 5 bases, and 14 bases lay between the germline ends. CDR1 and CDR2 from the germline V gene are SGDLS and YYNGEE. The CDR3 extends over 15 amino acids. CDR3 residues: CASSVVQGSNNEQFF. The DNA of the CDR3 is TGTGCCAGCAGCGTTGTCCAGGGTTCGAACAATGAGCAGTTCTTC. The whole variable domain, filled in from reference TRBV9 and TRBJ2-1, reads DSGVTQTPKHLITATGQRVTLRCSPRSGDLSVYWYQQSLDQGLQFLIQYYNGEERAKGNILERFSAQQFPDLHSELNLSSLELGDSALYFCASSVVQGSNNEQFFGPGTRLTVL.

The chain is built from TRBV19 and TRBJ2-6, with D possibly TRBD1 on 6 matching bases. V was cut by 3 bases and J by 3 bases, with 15 bases left in between. The CDR3 has 17 amino acids. Germline CDR1 is LNHDA and CDR2 is SQIVND (reference sequence). The CDR3 reads CASSILSTGGGANVLTF. CDR3 nucleotide sequence: TGTGCCAGTAGTATTCTATCGACAGGAGGTGGGGCCAACGTCCTGACTTTC.

This clone was seen only once. The chain recombines TRBV6-6 with TRBJ2-3; TRBD1 might be the D (5 bases). The CDR3 is made up of 14 amino acids. With 7 bases removed from V and 2 bases from J, the gap between germline ends came to 13 bases. Germline values: CDR1 MNHNY, CDR2 SVGAGI (reference sequence). The CDR3 DNA reads as TGTGCCAGCACCCATGGACAAGCCACAGATACGCAGTATTTT. It specifies CASTHGQATDTQYF.

V gene TRBV9 combines with J gene TRBJ1-6; 7 bases align to TRBD1. V trimming: 4 bases; J trimming: 10 bases; junction bases outside the gene matches: 14. Germline assignment: CDR1 SGDLS and CDR2 YYNGEE. The CDR3 is 16 amino acids. The CDR3 DNA sequence: TGTGCCAGCAGCCCGGTGATGGGACAGCGGAACTCACCCCTCCACTTT. This translates into CASSPVMGQRNSPLHF.

The V gene is TRBV30, the J gene TRBJ1-3, with D hard to call. CDR1 GTSNPN and CDR2 SVGIG come from the germline V gene (reference sequence). V was shortened by 4 bases and J by 0 bases, with 13 bases between the two germline ends. This CDR3 is built from 15 residues. The CDR3 bases are TGTGCCTGGAATTTTCCCGGGAGCTCTGGAAACACCATATATTTT. Protein sequence: CAWNFPGSSGNTIYF.

V gene TRBV6-2 or TRBV6-3 combines with J gene TRBJ1-1, with D perhaps TRBD1 (5 bases). The CDR3 covers 16 residues. Germline CDR1 MNHEY, CDR2 SVGEGT. The V end was cut by 6 bases, the J end by 0 bases, with 17 bases between. CDR3 DNA sequence: TGTGCCAGCAGCACGGAACCACAGGTTCTGAACACTGAAGCTTTCTTT. Protein sequence: CASSTEPQVLNTEAFF.

This clone came up once. The chain is built from TRBV5-1 and TRBJ2-1, with D possibly being TRBD1 (6 bases). This CDR3 has 15 amino acids. Germline V lookup: CDR1 SGHRS, CDR2 YFSETQ. Deletions cut 4 bases from V and 3 bases from J, with 14 bases between. The CDR3 loop reads CASSETGVHYNEQFF. The DNA for the CDR3 is TGCGCCAGCAGCGAGACAGGAGTCCACTACAATGAGCAGTTCTTC.

V usage is TRBV10-3 and J usage is TRBJ1-1; no definite D call. CDR3 length equals 14 residues. Germline V gene lookup returns CDR1 ENHRY and CDR2 SYGVKD. Trimming left V 3 bases short and J 1 base short, with 9 bases between. The CDR3 region is CAISDPPGNTEAFF. The DNA for the CDR3 is TGTGCCATCAGTGACCCCCCAGGGAACACTGAAGCTTTCTTT.

The chain couples TRBV7-9 to TRBJ1-1; possible D gene TRBD1, 5 bases. The germline CDR1 and CDR2 sequences are SEHNR and FQNEAQ (reference sequence). V lost 3 bases and J 1 base, leaving 9 bases between the germline ends. The CDR3 loop spans 14 amino acids. The CDR3 nucleotides are TGTGCCAGCAGCTTCGGGGGGGGGAACACTGAAGCTTTCTTT. Its translation: CASSFGGGNTEAFF.

This chain links TRBV5-4 with TRBJ1-1; tentative D call: TRBD1 (6 bases). This CDR3 has 15 residues. Trimming took off 2 bases at V and 4 bases at J, with 15 bases between the two ends. CDR1 and CDR2 (germline): SGHNT, YYREEE (reference sequence). This CDR3 is CASSFGGGRVTEAFF. The CDR3 DNA reads TGTGCCAGCAGCTTTGGGGGGGGGCGGGTCACTGAAGCTTTCTTT.

This chain connects TRBV21-1 to TRBJ1-2. TRBV21-1 has pseudogene status. The CDR3 loop spans 14 amino acids. The CDR3 sequence is CASSNGGANYGYTF. In DNA, the CDR3 is TGTGCCAGCAGCAACGGGGGAGCTAACTATGGCTACACCTTC.

The gene calls are TRBV5-5 and TRBJ2-5; TRBD2 agrees at 14 bases. The trim removed 1 base at V and 4 bases at J, leaving 6 bases unmatched. Looked up from germline, CDR1 is SGHKS and CDR2 is YYEKEE (reference sequence). This CDR3 contains 17 residues. The CDR3 loop is CASSLWGTSGRGETQYF. CDR3 bases: TGTGCCAGCAGCTTGTGGGGGACTAGCGGGAGAGGAGAGACCCAGTACTTC.

This rearrangement joins TRBV6-2 or TRBV6-3 to TRBJ2-3, with 8 bases matching TRBD2. CDR1 and CDR2 from the germline V gene are MNHEY and SVGEGT. V lost 0 bases and J lost 8; bases outside the gene matches: 7. The CDR3 runs 15 residues. The CDR3 loop reads CASSYSATSAVTQYF. The DNA of the CDR3 is TGTGCCAGCAGTTACTCGGCGACTAGCGCGGTTACGCAGTATTTT.

J is TRBJ2-4 and V is TRBV29-1; 8 bases fit TRBD1. The CDR3 has 14 residues. V lost 7 bases, J lost 8 bases, and 13 bases stayed unmatched. The germline V gene encodes CDR1 SQVTM and CDR2 ANQGSEA. The CDR3 sequence is CSATGGVQLHIQYF. The CDR3 coding sequence is TGCAGCGCTACAGGGGGTGTTCAATTACACATTCAGTACTTC.

This sequence joins TRBV27 and TRBJ1-1; 9 bases match TRBD1. The V gene end was trimmed by 3 bases and the J gene end by 8 bases; junction bases not matched to a gene: 13. CDR1 and CDR2 from the germline V gene are MNHEY and SMNVEV (reference sequence). The CDR3 loop spans 16 amino acids. The DNA for the CDR3 is TGTGCCAGCAGTTTCGGGACAGGGTTTATCCCCTCCGAAGCTTTCTTT. This gives the protein CASSFGTGFIPSEAFF.